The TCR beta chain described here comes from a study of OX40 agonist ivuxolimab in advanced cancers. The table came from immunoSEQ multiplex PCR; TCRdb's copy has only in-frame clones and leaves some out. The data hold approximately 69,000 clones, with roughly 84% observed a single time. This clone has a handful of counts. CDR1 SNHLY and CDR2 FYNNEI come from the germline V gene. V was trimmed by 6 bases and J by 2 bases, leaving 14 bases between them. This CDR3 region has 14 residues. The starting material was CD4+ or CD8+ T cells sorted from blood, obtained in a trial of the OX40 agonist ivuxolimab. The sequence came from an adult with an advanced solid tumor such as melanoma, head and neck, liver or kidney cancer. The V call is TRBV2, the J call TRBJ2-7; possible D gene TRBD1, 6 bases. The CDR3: CASREQGPTYEQYF. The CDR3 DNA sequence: TGTGCCAGCAGGGAACAGGGTCCTACCTACGAGCAGTACTTC.